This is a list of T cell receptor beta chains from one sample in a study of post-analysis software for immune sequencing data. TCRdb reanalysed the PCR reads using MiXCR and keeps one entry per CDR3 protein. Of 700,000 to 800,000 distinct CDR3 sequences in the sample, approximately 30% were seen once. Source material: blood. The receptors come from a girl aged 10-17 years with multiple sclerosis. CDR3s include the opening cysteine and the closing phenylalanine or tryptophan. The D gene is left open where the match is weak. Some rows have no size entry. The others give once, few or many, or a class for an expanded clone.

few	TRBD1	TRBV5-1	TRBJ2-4	TGCGCCAGCAGCCCGGACAGGGTGGGAAACATTCAGTACTTC	CASSPDRVGNIQYF
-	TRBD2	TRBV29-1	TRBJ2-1	TGCAGCGTTGAGGGTAGCGGGGGGGCCCAAGGGTCCTACAATGAGCAGTTCTTC	CSVEGSGGAQGSYNEQFF
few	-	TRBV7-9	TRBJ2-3	TGTGCCAGCAGCTTATTCGCAGGGCGGAGCACAGATACGCAGTATTTT	CASSLFAGRSTDTQYF
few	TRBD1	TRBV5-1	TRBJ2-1	TGCGCCAGCAGCTTGTTGGGCAGGGGGCGCTGGGATGAGCAGTTCTTC	CASSLLGRGRWDEQFF
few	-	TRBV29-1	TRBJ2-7	TGCAGCGTTGAAGAGCGAGGACGAGGGCAGTACTTC	CSVEERGRGQYF
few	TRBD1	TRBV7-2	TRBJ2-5	TGTGCCAGCAGCTTAACCTCAGGGGGTCAGACCCAGTACTTC	CASSLTSGGQTQYF
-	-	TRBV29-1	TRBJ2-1	TGCAGCGTTGCTCGGTTGGTACCCTCCTACAATGAGCAGTTCTTC	CSVARLVPSYNEQFF
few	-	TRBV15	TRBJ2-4	TGTGCCACCAGCCCGCGAGGACCGGGTTGGGCCAAAAACATTCAGTACTTC	CATSPRGPGWAKNIQYF
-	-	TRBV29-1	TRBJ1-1	TGCAGCGTTGAAGCGGCAGCAAACACTGAAGCTTTCTTT	CSVEAAANTEAFF
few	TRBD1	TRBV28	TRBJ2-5	TGTGCCAGCAGACAACAGGGGCAGGGAGAGACCCAGTACTTC	CASRQQGQGETQYF
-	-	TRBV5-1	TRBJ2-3	TGCGCCAGCAGCTTGGCCTTGGCTAGCACAGATACGCAGTATTTT	CASSLALASTDTQYF
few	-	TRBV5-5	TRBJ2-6	TGTGCCAGCAGCTTGGTGCAGACTGGGGCCAACGTCCTGACTTTC	CASSLVQTGANVLTF
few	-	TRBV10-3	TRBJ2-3	TGTGCCATCAGTGAGGGGCAGCGTCTCACAGATACGCAGTATTTT	CAISEGQRLTDTQYF
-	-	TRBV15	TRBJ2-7	TGTGCCACCAGCAGAGATAGGGGCAGGGTCGAGCAGTACTTC	CATSRDRGRVEQYF
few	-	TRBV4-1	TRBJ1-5	TGCGCCAGCAGCCCGAACAGGGACCAGCCCCAGCATTTT	CASSPNRDQPQHF
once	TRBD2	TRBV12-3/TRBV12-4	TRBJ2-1	TGTGCCAGCAGCCGCCGACTAGCGGATGAGCAGTTCTTC	CASSRRLADEQFF
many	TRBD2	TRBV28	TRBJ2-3	TGTGCCAGCAGTTTAGCGGGAGGGCACGGCACAGATACGCAGTATTTT	CASSLAGGHGTDTQYF
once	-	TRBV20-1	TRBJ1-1	TGCAGTGCTAGTGATGGCCAAAGGGACACTGAAGCTTTCTTT	CSASDGQRDTEAFF
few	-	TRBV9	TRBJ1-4	TGTGCCAGCAGCGTACGGACAGAGTCAACTAATGAAAAACTGTTTTTT	CASSVRTESTNEKLFF
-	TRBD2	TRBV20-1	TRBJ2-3	TGCAGTGCTGAGCGGGGGGGCAGTGCAGATACGCAGTATTTT	CSAERGGSADTQYF
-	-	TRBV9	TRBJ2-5	TGTGCCAGCAGCCCACGGGACGCTCGAGAGACCCAGTACTTC	CASSPRDARETQYF
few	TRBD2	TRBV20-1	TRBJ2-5	TGCAGTGCTTTACCCGGGACTAGCGGGAGTAAGACCCAGTACTTC	CSALPGTSGSKTQYF
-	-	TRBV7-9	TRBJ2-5	TGTGCCAGCAGCCCCGGAGGCAGTACGTACCAAGAGACCCAGTACTTC	CASSPGGSTYQETQYF
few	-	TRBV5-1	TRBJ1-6	TGCGCCAGCAGCGACCGACGGAGCTCCTATAATTCACCCCTCCACTTT	CASSDRRSSYNSPLHF
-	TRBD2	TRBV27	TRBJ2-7	TGTGCCAGCACCGAAAGCGGGGGGGAGGACAATGAGCAGTACTTC	CASTESGGEDNEQYF
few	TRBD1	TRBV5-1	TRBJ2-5	TGCGCCAGCAGCTTGAGGACAGGGGGCCAGGGGGAGACCCAGTACTTC	CASSLRTGGQGETQYF
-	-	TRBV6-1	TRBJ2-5	TGTGCCACCCGACGGGAACGGAACGGTTACCAAGAGACCCAGTACTTC	CATRRERNGYQETQYF
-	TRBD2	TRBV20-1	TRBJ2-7	TGCAGTGGTGGGCGGGCTAGCGGAGTCTACGAGCAGTACTTC	CSGGRASGVYEQYF
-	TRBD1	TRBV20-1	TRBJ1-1	TGCAGTGCTGAACCGGGACAGTTGAACACTGAAGCTTTCTTT	CSAEPGQLNTEAFF
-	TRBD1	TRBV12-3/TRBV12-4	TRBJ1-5	TGTGCCAGCAGTTGGACAGGGCAGAGCAATCAGCCCCAGCATTTT	CASSWTGQSNQPQHF
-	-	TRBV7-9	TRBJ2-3	TGTGCCAGCAGCTTAGACGGCGGACGCACAGATACGCAGTATTTT	CASSLDGGRTDTQYF
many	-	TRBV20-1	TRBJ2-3	TGCAGTGCTAGACACCCGGGACGGCTCAAAGGGGATACGCAGTATTTT	CSARHPGRLKGDTQYF
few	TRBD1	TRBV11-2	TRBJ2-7	TGTGCCAGCAGCTCCTCGAGACAGGGGTTTAGTTACGAGCAGTACTTC	CASSSSRQGFSYEQYF
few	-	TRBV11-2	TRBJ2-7	TGTGCCAGCAGCGAGAGGGCTTGGGGGGCGATTAGCTACGAGCAGTACTTC	CASSERAWGAISYEQYF
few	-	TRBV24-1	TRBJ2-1	TGTGCCACCAGTGGTCAGGGTACCGGGTTCTACAATGAGCAGTTCTTC	CATSGQGTGFYNEQFF
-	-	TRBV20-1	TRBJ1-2	TGCAGTGCTAGTAGCCCCCAAGCCGGGGTCTATGGCTACACCTTC	CSASSPQAGVYGYTF
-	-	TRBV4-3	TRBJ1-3	TGCGCCAGCAGCCAAGTAGTAGGGGCTGGAAACACCATATATTTT	CASSQVVGAGNTIYF
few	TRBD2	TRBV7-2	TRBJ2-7	TGTGCCAGCAGCCTAGGGGCGGCTAGCGGGAAGTACGAGCAGTACTTC	CASSLGAASGKYEQYF
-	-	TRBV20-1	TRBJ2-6	TGCAGTGCTAGTCGAGGCGGGGGCTTCTCTGGGACCAACGTCCTGACTTTC	CSASRGGGFSGTNVLTF
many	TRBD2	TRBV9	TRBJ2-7	TGTGCCAGCAGCGCGGGGGAGGGACTCAAGAGCTACGAGCAGTACTTC	CASSAGEGLKSYEQYF
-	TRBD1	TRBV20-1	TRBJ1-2	TGCAGTGCTAGGGACAGGGGGCGTAGCTATGGCTACACCTTC	CSARDRGRSYGYTF
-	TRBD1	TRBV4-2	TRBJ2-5	TGTGCCAGCAGCCAAGGGGGGAACAGGGGGGCTGATGAGACCCAGTACTTC	CASSQGGNRGADETQYF
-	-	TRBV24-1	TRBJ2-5	TGTGCCACCAGTGATAACGAGGAGACCCAGTACTTC	CATSDNEETQYF
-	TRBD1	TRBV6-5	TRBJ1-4	TGTGCCAGCAGGTACAGGGGAGTCGAAAAACTGTTTTTT	CASRYRGVEKLFF
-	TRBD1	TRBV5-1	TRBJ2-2	TGCGCCAGCAGCTGGACAGGGGACGTCGGGGAGCTGTTTTTT	CASSWTGDVGELFF
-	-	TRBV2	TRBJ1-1	TGTGCCAGCAGTGAAGCGACAGGAATAAACACTGAAGCTTTCTTT	CASSEATGINTEAFF
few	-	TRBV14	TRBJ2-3	TGTGCCAGCAGCCCCAGGTTTACTAGCACAGATACGCAGTATTTT	CASSPRFTSTDTQYF
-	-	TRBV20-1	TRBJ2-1	TGCAGTGCTACCCCCTGGGCCACCAGGGTGGATGAGCAGTTCTTC	CSATPWATRVDEQFF